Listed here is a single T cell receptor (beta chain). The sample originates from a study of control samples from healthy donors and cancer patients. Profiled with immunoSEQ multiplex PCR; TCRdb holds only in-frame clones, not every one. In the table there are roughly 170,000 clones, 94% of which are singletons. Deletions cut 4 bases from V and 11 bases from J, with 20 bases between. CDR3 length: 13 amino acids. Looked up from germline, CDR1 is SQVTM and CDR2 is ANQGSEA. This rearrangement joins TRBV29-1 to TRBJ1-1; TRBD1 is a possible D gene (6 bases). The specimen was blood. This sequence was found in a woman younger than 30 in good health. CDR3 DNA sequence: TGCAGCGTTGGGTTCCGGGACATCCCGGGGGCTTTCTTT. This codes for CSVGFRDIPGAFF.